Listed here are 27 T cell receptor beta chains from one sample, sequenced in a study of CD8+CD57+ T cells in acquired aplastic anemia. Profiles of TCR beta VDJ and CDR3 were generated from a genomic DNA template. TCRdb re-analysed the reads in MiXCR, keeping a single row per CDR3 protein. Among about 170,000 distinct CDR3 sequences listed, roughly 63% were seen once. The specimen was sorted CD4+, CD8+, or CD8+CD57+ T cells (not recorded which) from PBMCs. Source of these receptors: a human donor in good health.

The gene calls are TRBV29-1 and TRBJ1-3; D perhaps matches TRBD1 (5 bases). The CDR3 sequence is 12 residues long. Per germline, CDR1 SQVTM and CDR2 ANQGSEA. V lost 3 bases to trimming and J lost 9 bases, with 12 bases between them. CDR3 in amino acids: CSVEAGETTIYF. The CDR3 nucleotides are TGCAGCGTTGAGGCGGGGGAAACCACCATATATTTT.

The CDR3 sequence: CASSSWVPGSGELFF. The CDR3 nucleotides are TGTGCCAGCAGCTCTTGGGTTCCCGGATCCGGGGAGCTGTTTTTT. The V call is TRBV7-9, the J call TRBJ2-2; D not certain. V was pared by 4 bases and J by 6 bases, with 15 bases between. The CDR3 is 15 amino acids. From germline, CDR1 is SEHNR and CDR2 FQNEAQ (reference sequence).

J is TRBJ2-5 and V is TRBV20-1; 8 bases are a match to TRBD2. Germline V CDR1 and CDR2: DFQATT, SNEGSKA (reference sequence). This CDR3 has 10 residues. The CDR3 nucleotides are TGCACCTGTCTCGGGGGGGACCAGTACTTC. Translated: CTCLGGDQYF.

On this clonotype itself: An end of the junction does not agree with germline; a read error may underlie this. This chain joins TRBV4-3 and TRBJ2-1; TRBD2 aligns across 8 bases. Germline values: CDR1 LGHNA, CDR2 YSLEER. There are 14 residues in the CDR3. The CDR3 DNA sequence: TGCGCCAGCAGCCAACCGGGACTAGACCCGGAGCAGCTCTTC. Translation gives CASSQPGLDPEQLF.

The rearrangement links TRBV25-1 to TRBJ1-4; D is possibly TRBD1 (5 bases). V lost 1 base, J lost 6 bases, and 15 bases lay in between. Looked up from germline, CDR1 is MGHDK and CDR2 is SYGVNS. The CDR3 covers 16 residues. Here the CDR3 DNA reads TGTGCCAGCAGTGAATTTGGCAGGGAGGTGGATGAAAAACTGTTTTTT. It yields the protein CASSEFGREVDEKLFF.

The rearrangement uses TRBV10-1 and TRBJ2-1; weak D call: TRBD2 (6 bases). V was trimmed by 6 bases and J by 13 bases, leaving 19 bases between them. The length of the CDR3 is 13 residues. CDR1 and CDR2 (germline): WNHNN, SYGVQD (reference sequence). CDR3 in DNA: TGCGCCAGCAGCCAGATGGGGCGGGAAGGACAGTTCTTC. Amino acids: CASSQMGREGQFF.

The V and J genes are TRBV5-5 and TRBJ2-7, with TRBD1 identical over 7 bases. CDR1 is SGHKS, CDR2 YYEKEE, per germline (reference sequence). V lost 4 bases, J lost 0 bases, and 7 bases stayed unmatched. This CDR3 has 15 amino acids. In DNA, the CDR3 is TGTGCCAGCAGCACCCAGGGACAGCTCTCCTACGAGCAGTACTTC. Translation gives CASSTQGQLSYEQYF.

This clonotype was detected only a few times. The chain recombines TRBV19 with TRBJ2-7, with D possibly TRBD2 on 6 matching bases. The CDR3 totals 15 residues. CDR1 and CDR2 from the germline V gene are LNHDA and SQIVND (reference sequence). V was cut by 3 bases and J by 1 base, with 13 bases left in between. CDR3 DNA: TGTGCCAGTAGTATGGGTCTGGGGGGATCCTACGAGCAGTACTTC. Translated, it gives CASSMGLGGSYEQYF.

CDR3 nucleotides: TGTGCCAGCAGCTCCCGGGACAGGGGATTTTCTGGGGCCAACGTCCTGACTTTC. Protein sequence: CASSSRDRGFSGANVLTF. The rearrangement links TRBV7-9 to TRBJ2-6; 10 bases map to TRBD1. The CDR3 sequence is 18 residues long. J gave up 1 base and V 4 bases, and 7 bases lay outside the gene matches. CDR1 and CDR2 from the germline V gene are SEHNR and FQNEAQ (reference sequence).

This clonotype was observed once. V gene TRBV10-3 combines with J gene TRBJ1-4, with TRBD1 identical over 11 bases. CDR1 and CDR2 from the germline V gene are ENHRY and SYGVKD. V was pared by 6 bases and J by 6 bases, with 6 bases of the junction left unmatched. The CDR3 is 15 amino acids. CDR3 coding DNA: TGTGCCATCAGCCTCGGACAGGGGGCAGATGAAAAACTGTTTTTT. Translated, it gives CAISLGQGADEKLFF.

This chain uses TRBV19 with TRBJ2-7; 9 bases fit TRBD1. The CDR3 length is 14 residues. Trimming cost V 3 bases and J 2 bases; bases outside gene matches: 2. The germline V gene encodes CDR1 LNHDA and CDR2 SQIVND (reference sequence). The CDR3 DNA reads TGTGCCAGTAGTATGGGACAGGGACCCTACGAGCAGTACTTC. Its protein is CASSMGQGPYEQYF.

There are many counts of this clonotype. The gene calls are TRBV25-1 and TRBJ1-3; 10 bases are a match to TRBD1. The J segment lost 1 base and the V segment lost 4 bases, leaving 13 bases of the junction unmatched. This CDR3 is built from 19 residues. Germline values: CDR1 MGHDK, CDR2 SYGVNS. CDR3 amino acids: CASSGPGTGEFGSGNTIYF. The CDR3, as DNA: TGTGCCAGCAGTGGCCCCGGGACAGGGGAATTTGGTTCTGGAAACACCATATATTTT. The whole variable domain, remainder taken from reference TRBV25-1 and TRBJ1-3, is EADIYQTPRYLVIGTGKKITLECSQTMGHDKMYWYQQDPGMELHLIHYSYGVNSTEKGDLSSESTVSRIRTEHFPLTLESARPSHTSQYLCASSGPGTGEFGSGNTIYFGEGSWLTVV.

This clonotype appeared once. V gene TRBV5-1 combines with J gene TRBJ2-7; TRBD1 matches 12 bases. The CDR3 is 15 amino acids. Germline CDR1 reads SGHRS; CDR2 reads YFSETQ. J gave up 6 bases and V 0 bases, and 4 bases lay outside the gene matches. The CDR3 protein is CASSLEGQGALEQYF. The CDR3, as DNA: TGCGCCAGCAGCTTGGAGGGACAGGGGGCTCTCGAGCAGTACTTC.

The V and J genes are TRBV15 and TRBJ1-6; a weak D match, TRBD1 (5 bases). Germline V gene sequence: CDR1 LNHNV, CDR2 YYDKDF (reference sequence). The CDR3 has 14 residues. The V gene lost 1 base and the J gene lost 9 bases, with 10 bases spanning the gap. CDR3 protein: CATSRGGEGSPLHF. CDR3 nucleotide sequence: TGTGCCACCAGCAGAGGGGGCGAGGGTTCACCCCTCCACTTT.

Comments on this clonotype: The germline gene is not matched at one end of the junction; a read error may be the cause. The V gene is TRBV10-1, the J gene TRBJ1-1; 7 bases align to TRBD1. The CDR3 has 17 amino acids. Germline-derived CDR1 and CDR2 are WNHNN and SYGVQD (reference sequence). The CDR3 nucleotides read TGTGCCATCAGCTCTGACAGGGCCCGACTCCTGAACACTGAAGCTTTCTTT. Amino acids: CAISSDRARLLNTEAFF.

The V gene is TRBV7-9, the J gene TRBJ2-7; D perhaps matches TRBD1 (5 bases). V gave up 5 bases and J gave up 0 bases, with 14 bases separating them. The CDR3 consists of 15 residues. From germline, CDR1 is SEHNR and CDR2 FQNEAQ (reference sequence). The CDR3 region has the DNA TGTGCCAGCAGCCCACGCACAGGCGCCTCCTACGAGCAGTACTTC. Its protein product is CASSPRTGASYEQYF.

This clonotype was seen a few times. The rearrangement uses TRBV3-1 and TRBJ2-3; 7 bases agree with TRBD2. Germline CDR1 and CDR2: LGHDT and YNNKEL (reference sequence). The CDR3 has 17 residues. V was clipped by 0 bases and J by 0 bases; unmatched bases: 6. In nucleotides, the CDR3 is TGTGCCAGCAGCCAAGAACGGATTAGCGGGAGCACAGATACGCAGTATTTT. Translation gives CASSQERISGSTDTQYF.

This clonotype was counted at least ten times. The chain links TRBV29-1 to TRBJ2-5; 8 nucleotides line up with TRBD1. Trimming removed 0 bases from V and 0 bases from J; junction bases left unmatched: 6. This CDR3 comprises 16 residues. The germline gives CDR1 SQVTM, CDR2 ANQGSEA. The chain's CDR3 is CSVEDWTGPDQETQYF. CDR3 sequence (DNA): TGCAGCGTTGAAGACTGGACAGGGCCCGACCAAGAGACCCAGTACTTC. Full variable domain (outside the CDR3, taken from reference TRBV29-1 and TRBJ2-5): SAVISQKPSRDICQRGTSLTIQCQVDSQVTMMFWYRQQPGQSLTLIATANQGSEATYESGFVIDKFPISRPNLTFSTLTVSNMSPEDSSIYLCSVEDWTGPDQETQYFGPGTRLLVL.

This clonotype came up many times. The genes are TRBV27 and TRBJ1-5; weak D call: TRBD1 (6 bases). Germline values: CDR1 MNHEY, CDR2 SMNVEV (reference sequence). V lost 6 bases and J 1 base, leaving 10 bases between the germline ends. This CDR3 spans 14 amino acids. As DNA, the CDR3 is TGTGCCAGCAGCTTGGGGGGCAGCAATCAGCCCCAGCATTTT. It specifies CASSLGGSNQPQHF.

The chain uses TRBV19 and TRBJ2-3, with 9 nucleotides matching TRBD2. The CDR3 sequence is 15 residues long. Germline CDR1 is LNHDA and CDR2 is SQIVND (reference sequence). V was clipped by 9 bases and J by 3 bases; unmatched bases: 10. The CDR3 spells CASSYLAGQTDTQYF. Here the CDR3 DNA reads TGTGCCAGCAGCTACCTAGCGGGGCAAACAGATACGCAGTATTTT.

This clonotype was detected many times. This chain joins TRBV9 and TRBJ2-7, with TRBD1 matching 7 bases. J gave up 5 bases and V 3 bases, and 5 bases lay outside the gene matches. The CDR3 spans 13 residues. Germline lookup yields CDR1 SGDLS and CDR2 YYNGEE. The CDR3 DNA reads TGTGCCAGCAGCGATAACAGGGGACACGAGCAGTACTTC. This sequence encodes CASSDNRGHEQYF.

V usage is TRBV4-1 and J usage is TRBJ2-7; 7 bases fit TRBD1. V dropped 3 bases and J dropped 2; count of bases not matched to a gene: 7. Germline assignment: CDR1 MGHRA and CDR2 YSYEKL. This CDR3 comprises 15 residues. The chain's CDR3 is CASSQLGTAPYEQYF. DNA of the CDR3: TGCGCCAGCAGCCAGCTTGGGACAGCCCCCTACGAGCAGTACTTC.

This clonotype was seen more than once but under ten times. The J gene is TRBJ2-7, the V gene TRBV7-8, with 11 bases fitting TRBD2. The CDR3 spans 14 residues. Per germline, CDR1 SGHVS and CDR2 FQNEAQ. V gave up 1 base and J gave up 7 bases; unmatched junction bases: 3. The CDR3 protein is CASSLVASGREQYF. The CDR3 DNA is TGTGCCAGCAGCTTAGTTGCTAGCGGGAGGGAGCAGTACTTC.

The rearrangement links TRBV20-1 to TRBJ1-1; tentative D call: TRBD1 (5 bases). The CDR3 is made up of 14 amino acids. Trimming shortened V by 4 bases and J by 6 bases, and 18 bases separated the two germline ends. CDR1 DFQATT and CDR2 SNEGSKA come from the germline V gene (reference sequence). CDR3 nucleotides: TGCAGTGCTAAGTTTGCAGGGAAGTTACCTGAAGCTTTCTTT. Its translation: CSAKFAGKLPEAFF.

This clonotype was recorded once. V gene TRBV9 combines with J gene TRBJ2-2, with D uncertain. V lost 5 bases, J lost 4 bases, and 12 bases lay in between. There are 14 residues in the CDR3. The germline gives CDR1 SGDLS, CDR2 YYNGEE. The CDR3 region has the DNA TGTGCCAGCAGTTCCCCCATGAGCACCGGGGAGCTGTTTTTT. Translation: CASSSPMSTGELFF.

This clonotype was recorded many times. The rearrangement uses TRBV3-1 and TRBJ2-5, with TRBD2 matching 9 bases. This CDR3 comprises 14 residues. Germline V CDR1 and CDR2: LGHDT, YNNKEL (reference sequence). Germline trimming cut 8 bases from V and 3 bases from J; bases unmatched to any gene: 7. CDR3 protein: CASVLAGLEETQYF. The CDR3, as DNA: TGTGCCAGCGTACTAGCGGGCTTGGAAGAGACCCAGTACTTC.

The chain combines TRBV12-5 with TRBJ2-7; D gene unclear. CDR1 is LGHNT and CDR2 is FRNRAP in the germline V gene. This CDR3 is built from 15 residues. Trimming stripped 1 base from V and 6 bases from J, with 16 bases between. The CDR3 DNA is TGTGCTAGTGGTTTGGCAGTCGGCGCCCTGGGCGAGCAGTACTTC. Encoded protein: CASGLAVGALGEQYF.